This T cell receptor beta chain derives from a study of blood T cell repertoires in COVID-19. V was pared by 2 bases and J by 2 bases, with 10 bases between. Germline loops: CDR1 SGHTA, CDR2 FQGNSA. CDR3 size: 14 residues. Using immunoSEQ multiplex PCR, the repertoire was profiled, and TCRdb retains in-frame clones only, with some absent. The sample records around 220,000 clones, 80% to 90% being singletons. The source of this sequence is an elderly woman with acute or convalescent COVID-19. The V call is TRBV7-2, the J call TRBJ2-7; unclear D gene. Sequencing input: peripheral blood. The CDR3: CASSLSHLTYEQYF. For the CDR3, the DNA is TGTGCCAGCAGCTTAAGCCACCTAACCTACGAGCAGTACTTC.